This T cell receptor beta chain comes out of a study of blood T cell repertoires in COVID-19. This CDR3 is built from 15 residues. V lost 4 bases, J lost 8 bases, and 10 bases stayed unmatched. CDR1 is LGHDT, CDR2 YNNKEL, per germline (reference sequence). Clones were sequenced by immunoSEQ multiplex PCR, and TCRdb holds only the in-frame ones, with some missing. The repertoire holds about 150,000 clones, with about 85% as singletons. Sequencing used peripheral blood. The receptor's source is a woman aged 40 to 49 with active or convalescent COVID-19. The chain recombines TRBV3-1 (or the pseudogene TRBV3-2) with TRBJ1-2; 10 bases match TRBD1. CDR3 in DNA: TGTGCCAGCAGCCTTTCGGATGGGGACAGGGGAGGCTACACCTTC. This codes for CASSLSDGDRGGYTF.